This T cell receptor (beta chain) is from a study of blood T cell repertoires in COVID-19. Turning to the study itself: Whether acute or convalescent, the COVID-19 samples came from the United States, Italy and Spain.

The length of the CDR3 is 13 residues. Per the germline V gene, CDR1 is LNHDA and CDR2 is SQIVND (reference sequence). The V end was cut by 0 bases, the J end by 7 bases, with 4 bases between. In the authors' methods: Amplification from reference gene primers served as the basis for estimated nucleated cell counts. TCRdb keeps only in-frame clones here, not all; method: immunoSEQ multiplex PCR. V and J calls and clone size come straight from that table; D and trimming were deduced from the DNA. The sample carries approximately 190,000 clones, 82% recorded once. This receptor was obtained from a woman aged 55 to 70 with COVID-19, enrolled during active disease. This chain joins TRBV19 and TRBJ1-6, with no clear D. Sequencing input: peripheral blood. The CDR3 sequence: CASSIDRNSPLHF. CDR3 bases: TGTGCCAGTAGTATAGATCGGAATTCACCCCTCCACTTT.